The subject of this entry is one T cell receptor beta chain. Its target is not known. The CDR3 runs 15 residues. Germline V gives CDR1 SEHNR, CDR2 FQNEAQ (reference sequence). The V and J ends lost 7 bases and 2 bases respectively, with 18 bases between them. This sample was included in a study of regulatory T cells in long-lasting Graves disease. Study results and limitations: Since the sample size was small, accuracy may have been reduced.

Described time point: newly diagnosed GD, antithyroid drugs for less than 3 months. Researchers made the TCR library from RNA that was extracted from PBMCs. Through Arm-PCR of CDR3 regions and iRepertoire HTBI primers, TCR beta libraries were built. One entry per CDR3 protein, called by TCRdb with MiXCR from the multiplex PCR reads. The table shows around 330,000 distinct CDR3 sequences, with 18% occurring only once. This TCR came from a female donor with Graves disease. This chain links TRBV7-9 with TRBJ2-7, with a possible D match to TRBD2 (7 bases). The source material was peripheral blood mononuclear cells (PBMCs), sampled at new diagnosis, from a patient treated with antithyroid drugs. CDR3 in amino acids: CASKGGGRVAYEQYF. The CDR3, as DNA: TGTGCCAGCAAGGGGGGGGGGCGAGTAGCCTACGAGCAGTACTTC.